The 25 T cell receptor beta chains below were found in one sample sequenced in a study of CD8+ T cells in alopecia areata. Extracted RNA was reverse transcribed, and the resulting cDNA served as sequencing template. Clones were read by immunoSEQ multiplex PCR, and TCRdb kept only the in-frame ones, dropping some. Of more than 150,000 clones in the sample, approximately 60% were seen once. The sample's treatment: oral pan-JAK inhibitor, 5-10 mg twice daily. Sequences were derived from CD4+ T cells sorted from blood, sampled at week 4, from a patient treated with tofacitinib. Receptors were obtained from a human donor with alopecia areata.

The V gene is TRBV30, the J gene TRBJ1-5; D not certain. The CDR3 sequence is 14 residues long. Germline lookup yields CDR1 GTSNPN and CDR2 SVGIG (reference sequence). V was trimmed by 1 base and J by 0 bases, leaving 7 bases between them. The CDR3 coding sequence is TGTGCCTGGAGTGGAGGATATAGCAATCAGCCCCAGCATTTT. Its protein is CAWSGGYSNQPQHF.

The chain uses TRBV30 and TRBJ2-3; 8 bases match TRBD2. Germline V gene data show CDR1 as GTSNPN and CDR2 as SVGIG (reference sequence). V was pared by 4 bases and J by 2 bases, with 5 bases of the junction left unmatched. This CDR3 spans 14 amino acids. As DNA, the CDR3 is TGTGCCTGGACTAGCGGGCCTCTCACAGATACGCAGTATTTT. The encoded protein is CAWTSGPLTDTQYF. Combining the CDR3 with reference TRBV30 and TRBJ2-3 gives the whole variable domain SQTIHQWPATLVQPVGSPLSLECTVEGTSNPNLYWYRQAAGRGLQLLFYSVGIGQISSEVPQNLSASRPQDRQFILSSKKLLLSDSGFYLCAWTSGPLTDTQYFGPGTRLTVL.

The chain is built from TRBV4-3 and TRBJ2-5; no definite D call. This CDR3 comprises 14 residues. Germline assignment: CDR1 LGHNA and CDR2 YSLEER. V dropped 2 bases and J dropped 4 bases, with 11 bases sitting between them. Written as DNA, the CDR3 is TGCGCCAGCAGCCAATTCATAAAGGCAGAGACCCAGTACTTC. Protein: CASSQFIKAETQYF.

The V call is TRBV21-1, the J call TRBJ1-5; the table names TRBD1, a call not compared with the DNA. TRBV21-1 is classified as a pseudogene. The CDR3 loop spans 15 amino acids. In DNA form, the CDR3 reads TGTGCCAGCAGCAGTCTCCAAGGGGTCAATCAGCCCCAGCATTTT. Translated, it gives CASSSLQGVNQPQHF.

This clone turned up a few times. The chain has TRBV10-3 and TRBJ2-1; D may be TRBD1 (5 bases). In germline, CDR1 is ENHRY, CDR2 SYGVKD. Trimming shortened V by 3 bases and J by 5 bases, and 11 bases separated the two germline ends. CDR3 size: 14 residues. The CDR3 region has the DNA TGTGCCATCAGTGAAAGGTTAGGGGACAATGAGCAGTTCTTC. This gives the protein CAISERLGDNEQFF.

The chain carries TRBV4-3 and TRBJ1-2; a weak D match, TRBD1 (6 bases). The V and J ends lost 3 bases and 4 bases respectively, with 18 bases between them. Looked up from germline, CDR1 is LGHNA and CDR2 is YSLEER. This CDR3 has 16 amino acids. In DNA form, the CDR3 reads TGCGCCAGCAGCCAGCCTTCCCAGGGGAACCTCTATGGCTACACCTTC. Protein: CASSQPSQGNLYGYTF.

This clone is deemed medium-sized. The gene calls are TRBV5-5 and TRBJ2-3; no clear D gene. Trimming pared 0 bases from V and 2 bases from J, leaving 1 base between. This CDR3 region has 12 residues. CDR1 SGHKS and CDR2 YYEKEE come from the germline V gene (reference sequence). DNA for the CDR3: TGTGCCAGCAGCTTGGACACAGATACGCAGTATTTT. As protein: CASSLDTDTQYF.

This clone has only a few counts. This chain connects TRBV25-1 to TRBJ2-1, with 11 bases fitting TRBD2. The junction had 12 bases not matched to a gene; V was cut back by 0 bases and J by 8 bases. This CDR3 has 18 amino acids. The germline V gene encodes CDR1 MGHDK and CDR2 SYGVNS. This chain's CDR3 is CASSEYKGGSGGAYEQFF. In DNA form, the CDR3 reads TGTGCCAGCAGTGAATATAAGGGTGGTAGCGGGGGGGCCTATGAGCAGTTCTTC.

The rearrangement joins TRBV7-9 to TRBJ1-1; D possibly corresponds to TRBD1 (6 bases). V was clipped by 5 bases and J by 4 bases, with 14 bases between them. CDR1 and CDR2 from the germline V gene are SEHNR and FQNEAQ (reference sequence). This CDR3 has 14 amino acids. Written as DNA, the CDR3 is TGTGCCAGCAGCCCTAGTGGGGGGCGCACTGAAGCTTTCTTT. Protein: CASSPSGGRTEAFF.

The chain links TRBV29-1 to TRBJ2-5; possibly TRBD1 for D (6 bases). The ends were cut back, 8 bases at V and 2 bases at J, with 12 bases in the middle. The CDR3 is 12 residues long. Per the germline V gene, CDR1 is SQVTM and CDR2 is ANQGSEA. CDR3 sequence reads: CSIGQSQETQYF. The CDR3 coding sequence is TGCAGCATCGGACAGTCTCAAGAGACCCAGTACTTC. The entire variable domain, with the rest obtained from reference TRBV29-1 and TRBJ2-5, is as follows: SAVISQKPSRDICQRGTSLTIQCQVDSQVTMMFWYRQQPGQSLTLIATANQGSEATYESGFVIDKFPISRPNLTFSTLTVSNMSPEDSSIYLCSIGQSQETQYFGPGTRLLVL.

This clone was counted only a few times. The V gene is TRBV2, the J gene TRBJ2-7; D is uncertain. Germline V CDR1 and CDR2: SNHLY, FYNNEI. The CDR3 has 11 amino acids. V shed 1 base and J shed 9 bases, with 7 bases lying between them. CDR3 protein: CASSEGQLQYF. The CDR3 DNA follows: TGTGCCAGCAGTGAAGGCCAGCTGCAGTACTTC.

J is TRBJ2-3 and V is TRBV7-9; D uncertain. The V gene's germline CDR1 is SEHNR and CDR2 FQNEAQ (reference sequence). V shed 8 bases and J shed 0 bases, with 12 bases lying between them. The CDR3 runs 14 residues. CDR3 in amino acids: CASLRVISTDTQYF. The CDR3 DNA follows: TGTGCCAGCCTACGGGTAATAAGCACAGATACGCAGTATTTT.

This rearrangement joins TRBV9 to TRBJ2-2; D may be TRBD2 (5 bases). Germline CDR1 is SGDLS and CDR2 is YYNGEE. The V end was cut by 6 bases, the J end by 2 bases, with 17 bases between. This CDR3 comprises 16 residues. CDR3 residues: CASKASGDINTGELFF. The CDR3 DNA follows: TGTGCCAGCAAAGCCAGCGGCGACATAAACACCGGGGAGCTGTTTTTT.

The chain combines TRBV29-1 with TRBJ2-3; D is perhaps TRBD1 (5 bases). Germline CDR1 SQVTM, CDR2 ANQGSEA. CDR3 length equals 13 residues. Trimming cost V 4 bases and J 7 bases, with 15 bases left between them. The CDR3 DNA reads TGCAGCGTTGGATCTGGGCAGGGTCATACGCAGTATTTT. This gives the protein CSVGSGQGHTQYF.

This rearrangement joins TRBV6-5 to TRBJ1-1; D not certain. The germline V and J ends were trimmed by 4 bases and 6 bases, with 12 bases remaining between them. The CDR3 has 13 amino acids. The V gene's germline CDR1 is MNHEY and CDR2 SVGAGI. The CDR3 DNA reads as TGTGCCAGCAGTTCTGAGGGAGAGTCTGAAGCTTTCTTT. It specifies CASSSEGESEAFF.

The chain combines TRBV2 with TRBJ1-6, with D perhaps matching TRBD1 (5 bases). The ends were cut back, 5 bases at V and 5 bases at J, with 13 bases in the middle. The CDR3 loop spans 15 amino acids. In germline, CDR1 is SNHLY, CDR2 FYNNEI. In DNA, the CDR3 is TGTGCCAGCAGTCGGATGGAAGGGGATAATTCACCCCTCCACTTT. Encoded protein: CASSRMEGDNSPLHF.

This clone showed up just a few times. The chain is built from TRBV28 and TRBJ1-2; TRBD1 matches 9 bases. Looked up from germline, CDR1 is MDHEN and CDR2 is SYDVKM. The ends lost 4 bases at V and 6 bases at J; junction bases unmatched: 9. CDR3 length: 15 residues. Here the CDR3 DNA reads TGTGCCAGCAGTTCCTCCGGGACAGGGCCGAATGGCTACACCTTC. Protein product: CASSSSGTGPNGYTF.

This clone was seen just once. The chain's CDR3 is CSVEDPRQGQETQYF. CDR3 DNA: TGCAGCGTTGAAGATCCCAGACAGGGTCAAGAGACCCAGTACTTC. V is TRBV29-1 and J is TRBJ2-5; 7 nucleotides agree with TRBD1. The V segment lost 0 bases and the J segment 2 bases; nucleotides outside the gene matches: 6. The CDR3 is made up of 15 amino acids. CDR1 is SQVTM, CDR2 ANQGSEA, per germline.

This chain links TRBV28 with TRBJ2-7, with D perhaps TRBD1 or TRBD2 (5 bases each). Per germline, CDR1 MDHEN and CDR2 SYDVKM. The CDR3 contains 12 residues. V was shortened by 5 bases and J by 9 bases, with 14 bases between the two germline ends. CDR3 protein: CASSPATGRQYF. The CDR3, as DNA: TGTGCCAGCAGTCCCGCGACGGGGCGGCAGTACTTC.

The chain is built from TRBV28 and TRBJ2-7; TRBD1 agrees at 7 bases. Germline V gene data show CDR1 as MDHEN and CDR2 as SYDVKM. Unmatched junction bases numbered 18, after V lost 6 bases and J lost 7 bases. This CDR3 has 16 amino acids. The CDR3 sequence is CASRRPDRAYSREQYF. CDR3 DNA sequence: TGTGCCAGCAGGCGGCCCGACAGGGCCTACTCTCGGGAGCAGTACTTC. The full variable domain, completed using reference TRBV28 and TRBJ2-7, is DVKVTQSSRYLVKRTGEKVFLECVQDMDHENMFWYRQDPGLGLRLIYFSYDVKMKEKGDIPEGYSVSREKKERFSLILESASTNQTSMYLCASRRPDRAYSREQYFGPGTRLTVT.

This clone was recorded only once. The CDR3 region is CSVGWTGIADTQYF. In DNA form, the CDR3 reads TGCAGCGTCGGTTGGACAGGGATTGCAGATACGCAGTATTTT. The chain couples TRBV29-1 to TRBJ2-3; 8 bases are shared with TRBD1. Unmatched junction bases numbered 9, after V lost 6 bases and J lost 4 bases. The CDR3 consists of 14 residues. Germline loops: CDR1 SQVTM, CDR2 ANQGSEA.

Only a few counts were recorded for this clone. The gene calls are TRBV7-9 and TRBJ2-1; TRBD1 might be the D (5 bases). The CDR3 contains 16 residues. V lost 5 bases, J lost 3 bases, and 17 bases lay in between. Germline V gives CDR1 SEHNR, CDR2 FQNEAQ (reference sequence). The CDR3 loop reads CASSHLRQGDYNEQFF. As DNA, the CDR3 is TGTGCCAGCAGCCACCTCAGGCAGGGCGACTACAATGAGCAGTTCTTC.

The CDR3 here is CSVVGGEQYF. The CDR3 nucleotides are TGCAGCGTTGTTGGTGGCGAGCAGTACTTC. The chain combines TRBV29-1 with TRBJ2-7; D ambiguous. V lost 4 bases, J lost 6 bases, and 7 bases lay in between. In germline, CDR1 is SQVTM, CDR2 ANQGSEA. The CDR3 has 10 residues.

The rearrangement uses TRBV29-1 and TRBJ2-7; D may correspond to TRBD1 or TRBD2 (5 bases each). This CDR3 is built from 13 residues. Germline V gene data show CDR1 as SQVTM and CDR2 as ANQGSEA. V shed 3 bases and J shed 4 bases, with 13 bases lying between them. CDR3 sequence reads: CSVDGDGQYEQYF. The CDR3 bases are TGCAGCGTTGACGGGGACGGCCAATACGAGCAGTACTTC.

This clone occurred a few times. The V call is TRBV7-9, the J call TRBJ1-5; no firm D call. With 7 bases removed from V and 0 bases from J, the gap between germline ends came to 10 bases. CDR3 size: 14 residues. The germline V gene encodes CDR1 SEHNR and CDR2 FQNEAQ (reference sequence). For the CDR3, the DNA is TGTGCCAGCACTCGGTCCCATAGCAATCAGCCCCAGCATTTT. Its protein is CASTRSHSNQPQHF. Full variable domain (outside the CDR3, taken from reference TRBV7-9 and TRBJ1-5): DTGVSQNPRHKITKRGQNVTFRCDPISEHNRLYWYRQTLGQGPEFLTYFQNEAQLEKSRLLSDRFSAERPKGSFSTLEIQRTEQGDSAMYLCASTRSHSNQPQHFGDGTRLSIL.